This is a list of T cell receptor beta chains from one sample in a study of T cell therapy after organ transplantation. TCRdb keeps only in-frame clones here, not all; method: immunoSEQ multiplex PCR. The table lists about 20,000 clones, 84% of them singletons. Their antigen targets remain unknown. The material was CD8+ T cells from blood, obtained after autologous CMV-specific T cell therapy. The receptors were gathered from a human patient who had received a solid organ transplant and had CMV disease. A subset of T cells may come from the graft donor. Both conserved end residues are part of each CDR3. D genes are given only for firm matches. Only part of the rows carry a size: once, few, many, or a class if the clone is expanded.

j_call | d_call | clone_size | v_call | cdr3_nt | cdr3_aa
TRBJ2-7 | - | - | TRBV7-2 | TGTGCCAGCAGCTCTCTGGCAGGGCCCTACGAGCAGTACTTC | CASSSLAGPYEQYF
TRBJ2-6 | TRBD1 | - | TRBV9 | TGTGCCAGCAGCGAGGGACAGTTGATCTCTGGGGCCAACGTCCTGACTTTC | CASSEGQLISGANVLTF
TRBJ2-1 | - | - | TRBV9 | TGTGCCAGCAGCGTAGAATACAATGAGCAGTTCTTC | CASSVEYNEQFF
TRBJ1-2 | - | - | TRBV7-9 | TGTGCCAGCAGCTTAGCCCTCCAGGTGGATGGCTACACCTTC | CASSLALQVDGYTF
TRBJ2-2 | - | - | TRBV4-1 | TGCGCCAGCGGGCGAAACCGGGAGCTGTTTTTT | CASGRNRELFF
TRBJ1-1 | - | once | TRBV25-1 | TGTGCCAGCAAGGGAGAAGGCAGAAGGACTGAAGCTTTCTTT | CASKGEGRRTEAFF
TRBJ2-3 | - | - | TRBV6-4 | TGTGCCAGCAGTGACGTCGCAGGCTCCACAGATACGCAGTATTTT | CASSDVAGSTDTQYF
TRBJ2-1 | - | few | TRBV4-3 | TGCGCCAGCAGCCAAGTCCAAGACAGTTACAATGAGCAGTTCTTC | CASSQVQDSYNEQFF
TRBJ1-1 | - | once | TRBV29-1 | TGCAGCGTTGAGGCGAACACTGAAGCTTTCTTT | CSVEANTEAFF
TRBJ1-2 | TRBD1 | - | TRBV6-5 | TGTGCCAGCAGCCCGACAGGGCGGGGTGGCTACACCTTC | CASSPTGRGGYTF
TRBJ1-1 | - | - | TRBV11-3 | TGTGCCAGCAGCCCCGACGGGACCCTGAACACTGAAGCTTTCTTT | CASSPDGTLNTEAFF
TRBJ2-1 | TRBD1 | - | TRBV28 | TGTGCCAGCAGTCCAGCCGGGACAGGGGACAATGAGCAGTTCTTC | CASSPAGTGDNEQFF
TRBJ1-2 | - | once | TRBV4-3 | TGCGCCAGCAGCCAAGATAGGGGGGCTTTAGGTAAAGGCTACACCTTC | CASSQDRGALGKGYTF
TRBJ2-1 | TRBD1 | - | TRBV6-6 | TGTGCCAGCAGTCGCCGGGACAGCTACAATGAGCAGTTCTTC | CASSRRDSYNEQFF
TRBJ2-7 | TRBD1 | - | TRBV14 | TGTGCCAGCAGCCAATACAGGGGGGAATACGAGCAGTACTTC | CASSQYRGEYEQYF
TRBJ2-7 | - | - | TRBV27 | TGTGCCAGCAGTTTAGGGCAGGACTACGAGCAGTACTTC | CASSLGQDYEQYF
TRBJ2-7 | - | - | TRBV10-3 | TGTGCCATCAGCGATCGGGTTTACGAGCAGTACTTC | CAISDRVYEQYF
TRBJ1-3 | - | - | TRBV6-1 | TGTGCCAGCAGTGAAGCCCCGGGACATCTAAACACCATATATTTT | CASSEAPGHLNTIYF
TRBJ2-7 | TRBD2 | - | TRBV10-3 | TGTGCCATCAGTGGGTCCACCGGGACTAGCGGGAGGGCCTCCTACGAGCAGTACTTC | CAISGSTGTSGRASYEQYF
TRBJ2-1 | TRBD2 | large | TRBV7-2 | TGTGCCAGCAGCTTAGGCGTAGCGGGATACGATGAGCAGTTCTTC | CASSLGVAGYDEQFF
TRBJ2-1 | - | - | TRBV10-3 | TGTGCCATCAGTGAATTACATGTAATCAGATACAATGAGCAGTTCTTC | CAISELHVIRYNEQFF
TRBJ2-7 | - | - | TRBV4-2 | TGTGCCAGCAGCCAAGTCGAGGATGTGATATACGAGCAGTACTTC | CASSQVEDVIYEQYF
TRBJ2-1 | - | - | TRBV12-5 | TGTGCTAGTGGTTCTGTTGGAGAGCAGTTCTTC | CASGSVGEQFF
TRBJ1-1 | - | - | TRBV15 | TGTGCCACCAGCTTCGGGGCGCCGAACACTGAAGCTTTCTTT | CATSFGAPNTEAFF
TRBJ1-1 | - | once | TRBV6-1 | TGTGCCAGCAGGCTGGGGTCGGGCACTGAAGCTTTCTTT | CASRLGSGTEAFF
TRBJ2-1 | TRBD2 | - | TRBV4-1 | TGCGCCAGCAGCCACGAGCGGGGGACCGATGAGCAGTTCTTC | CASSHERGTDEQFF
TRBJ2-7 | - | - | TRBV5-6 | TGTGCCAGCAGCTTGGGTGCTAGCTTGGCTGGCGAGCAGTACTTC | CASSLGASLAGEQYF
TRBJ2-7 | TRBD1 | - | TRBV7-6 | TGTGCCAGCAGCCTTCGGACAGGGGGCCCCTACGAGCAGTACTTC | CASSLRTGGPYEQYF
TRBJ1-2 | - | - | TRBV27 | TGTGCCAGCAGTTACGGAGAGGGCGATGGCTACACCTTC | CASSYGEGDGYTF
TRBJ1-2 | - | - | TRBV5-1 | TGCGCCAGCAGTTTTGGAGGGTTGGATGGCTACACCTTC | CASSFGGLDGYTF
TRBJ2-2 | - | - | TRBV7-9 | TGTGCCAGCAGCTTGTTACAGGGGAACACCGGGGAGCTGTTTTTT | CASSLLQGNTGELFF
TRBJ2-1 | - | - | TRBV28 | TGTGCCAGCTCAGAATCCTACAATGAGCAGTTCTTC | CASSESYNEQFF
TRBJ2-7 | - | - | TRBV30 | TGTGCCTGGAGTCGGGCTGGGTCCTACGAGCAGTACTTC | CAWSRAGSYEQYF
TRBJ2-7 | TRBD2 | - | TRBV13 | TGTGCCAGCAGCCCAGGACTAGACGAGCAGTACTTC | CASSPGLDEQYF
TRBJ1-2 | - | - | TRBV15 | TGTGCCACCAGCAGAGAGGGCAGGCATAACTATGGCTACACCTTC | CATSREGRHNYGYTF
TRBJ1-5 | - | once | TRBV19 | TGTGCCAGTAAGGGGACAAATCAGCCCCAGCATTTT | CASKGTNQPQHF
TRBJ2-5 | - | - | TRBV7-3 | TGTGCCAGCAGCCTCGGCGGTAGCGGTGGGCTTATGGAGACCCAGTACTTC | CASSLGGSGGLMETQYF
TRBJ2-5 | - | - | TRBV5-6 | TGTGCCAGCAGCTTCCAAAGGCTTATCGGTATTGAGACCCAGTACTTC | CASSFQRLIGIETQYF
TRBJ2-1 | - | - | TRBV7-3 | TGTGCCAGCAGCTTAAATGGGGGGGCTGAGCAGTTCTTC | CASSLNGGAEQFF
TRBJ2-1 | TRBD1 | - | TRBV9 | TGTGCCAGCAGCGATCGCGACAGGGCGAATGAGCAGTTCTTC | CASSDRDRANEQFF
TRBJ2-7 | - | - | TRBV19 | TGTGCCAGTAGTATAGGACTAGGACTCTACGAGCAGTACTTC | CASSIGLGLYEQYF
TRBJ1-3 | - | - | TRBV10-3 | TGTGCCATCACTAAGGGGCCCTCTGGAAACACCATATATTTT | CAITKGPSGNTIYF
TRBJ2-4 | - | - | TRBV9 | TGTGCCAGCAGCGTAGGTGTCGCCGCCGGGGGAGTCAAAAACATTCAGTACTTC | CASSVGVAAGGVKNIQYF
TRBJ2-3 | TRBD2 | - | TRBV7-3 | TGTGCCAGCAGCTTACTGCTAGCGGGAGGGTTAGATACGCAGTATTTT | CASSLLLAGGLDTQYF
TRBJ2-7 | - | - | TRBV27 | TGTGCCAGCAGCGACAACTCCTACGAGCAGTACTTC | CASSDNSYEQYF
TRBJ2-1 | TRBD1 | few | TRBV29-1 | TGCAGCGTTGAGGGAACGAGCCGGGACAGGGCTAATGAGCAGTTCTTC | CSVEGTSRDRANEQFF
TRBJ2-1 | - | - | TRBV2 | TGTGCCAGCAGTTCGCTACGCTCCTACAATGAGCAGTTCTTC | CASSSLRSYNEQFF
TRBJ2-3 | - | - | TRBV18 | TGTGCCAGCTCCCCTTCCGGGCCAGGTTTCGATACGCAGTATTTT | CASSPSGPGFDTQYF
TRBJ1-2 | - | few | TRBV4-3 | TGCGCCAGCAGCCAAGAACTTCAGGGTCCCTATGGCTACACCTTC | CASSQELQGPYGYTF
TRBJ2-3 | - | once | TRBV7-9 | TGTGCCAGCAGTCCCTTAGGGGTTTCGCAGTATTTT | CASSPLGVSQYF
TRBJ2-2 | TRBD1 | - | TRBV9 | TGTGCCAGCAGCCCCGAGGACAGGGTTCACACCGGGGAGCTGTTTTTT | CASSPEDRVHTGELFF
TRBJ2-2 | - | - | TRBV2 | TGTGCCAGCTCACTCGGGGGGCAAGTCGCCGGGGAGCTGTTTTTT | CASSLGGQVAGELFF
TRBJ1-1 | - | - | TRBV28 | TGTGCCAGCAGTTTAGGGTCCCCCATCCCTACCACTGAAGCTTTCTTT | CASSLGSPIPTTEAFF
TRBJ1-4 | TRBD1 | - | TRBV30 | TGTGCCTGGAGTGACCAGGGACAGGGGGCTGAAAAACTGTTTTTT | CAWSDQGQGAEKLFF
TRBJ2-7 | - | medium-sized | TRBV27 | TGTGCCAGCAGTTTATCAGGGACGGTCTACGAGCAGTACTTC | CASSLSGTVYEQYF
TRBJ2-3 | TRBD2 | - | TRBV4-3 | TGCGCCAGCAGCCAAGGAGGGCTAGCGGACACAGATACGCAGTATTTT | CASSQGGLADTDTQYF